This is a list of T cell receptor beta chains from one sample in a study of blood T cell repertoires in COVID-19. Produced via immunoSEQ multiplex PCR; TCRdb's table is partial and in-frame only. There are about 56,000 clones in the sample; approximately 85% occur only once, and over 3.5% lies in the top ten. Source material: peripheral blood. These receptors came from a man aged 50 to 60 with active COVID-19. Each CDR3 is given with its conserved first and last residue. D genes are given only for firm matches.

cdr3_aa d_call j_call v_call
CASSLGGGYGYTF . TRBJ1-2 TRBV11-2
CASSQGVHTQYF TRBD1 TRBJ2-3 TRBV3-1/TRBV3-2
CASKQARGNQPQHF . TRBJ1-5 TRBV2
CASSLERTDTQYF . TRBJ2-3 TRBV11-3
CASSESGVWTGAPEDGYTF TRBD1 TRBJ1-2 TRBV10-1
CASSSLGGNQPQHF . TRBJ1-5 TRBV5-5
CASRNGARFTEAFF . TRBJ1-1 TRBV6-5
CASSPGGTGDYGYTF TRBD1 TRBJ1-2 TRBV6-5
CASSQVWARAAGGPTDTQYF TRBD2 TRBJ2-3 TRBV4-2
CASSPPPTGRETQYF . TRBJ2-5 TRBV18
CASSLPSRTGGSEQYF TRBD1 TRBJ2-7 TRBV9
CASSEEGTHAIYF . TRBJ1-3 TRBV6-1
CASSYSEGARNIQYF TRBD1 TRBJ2-4 TRBV6-2/TRBV6-3
CASSPQDRGLYEQYF TRBD1 TRBJ2-7 TRBV9
CASSVDPVARTETQYF . TRBJ2-5 TRBV9
CASSPELSQMRYGYTF . TRBJ1-2 TRBV9
CASSSRGGDANTGELFF TRBD2 TRBJ2-2 TRBV7-3
CASSPGLAETQYF TRBD2 TRBJ2-5 TRBV7-2
CASSALPGNNSPLHF . TRBJ1-6 TRBV4-1
CASSLWGGGALETQYF TRBD2 TRBJ2-5 TRBV7-9
CASSFSPLGGYSPLHF . TRBJ1-6 TRBV27
CATSRDRAWGGF . TRBJ2-3 TRBV15
CASSAGGPTEETQYF . TRBJ2-5 TRBV9
CASSFLNEQFF . TRBJ2-1 TRBV12-3/TRBV12-4
CASSLGGQGINEQFF TRBD1 TRBJ2-1 TRBV5-1
CASSPRSLGYTF . TRBJ1-2 TRBV6-6
CASSLESGTNEKLFF . TRBJ1-4 TRBV5-1
CASSSRRRVVSSGANVLTF . TRBJ2-6 TRBV28
CASSELGQGPGNTIYF TRBD1 TRBJ1-3 TRBV6-1
CASSSSSGGANEQFF TRBD2 TRBJ2-1 TRBV6-2/TRBV6-3
CASSPRREAEAFF . TRBJ1-1 TRBV7-7
CASSYFRTGGTEAFF TRBD1 TRBJ1-1 TRBV6-5
CASGWGGSNQPQHF . TRBJ1-5 TRBV19
CASSFAGGEYGYTF TRBD1 TRBJ1-2 TRBV19
CASSPRPAGGGEQFF TRBD2 TRBJ2-1 TRBV7-2
CASSSRLAGGSYEQYF TRBD2 TRBJ2-7 TRBV7-2
CASSLDRLHYEQYF . TRBJ2-7 TRBV3-1/TRBV3-2
CASSRGTAFTGELFF . TRBJ2-2 TRBV5-8
CASNTVASYEQYF . TRBJ2-7 TRBV2
CASSADWLGEQFF . TRBJ2-1 TRBV5-1
CAIGTANYEQYF TRBD1 TRBJ2-7 TRBV6-7
CASSISGTGVVGYTF TRBD1 TRBJ1-2 TRBV6-5
CASSLDRDLTDTQYF . TRBJ2-3 TRBV5-1
CASSLQGQSYEQYF . TRBJ2-7 TRBV7-2
CASSIPTGPRPYEQYF . TRBJ2-7 TRBV19
CAWSVRSTGSYGHEQYF TRBD1 TRBJ2-7 TRBV30
CASSVIPPPASGGRDEQFF TRBD2 TRBJ2-1 TRBV7-2